This note documents a single TCR beta chain sequence. V was pared by 0 bases and J by 5 bases, with 6 bases of the junction left unmatched. Germline V CDR1 and CDR2: GTSNPN, SVGIG (reference sequence). The CDR3 extends over 14 amino acids. The sample is drawn from a study of blood T cell repertoires in COVID-19. Method: immunoSEQ multiplex PCR; TCRdb's copy keeps in-frame clones and lacks some. The sample holds hundreds of thousands of clones, approximately 86% seen once. The specimen sequenced was peripheral blood. This receptor was identified in a young woman who had recovered from COVID-19. The chain combines TRBV30 with TRBJ1-2; 7 positions agree with TRBD1. This CDR3 is CAWSVSGRGYGYTF. For the CDR3, the DNA is TGTGCCTGGAGTGTTAGTGGCAGGGGGTATGGCTACACCTTC. The full variable domain, rest sourced from reference TRBV30 and TRBJ1-2, is SQTIHQWPATLVQPVGSPLSLECTVEGTSNPNLYWYRQAAGRGLQLLFYSVGIGQISSEVPQNLSASRPQDRQFILSSKKLLLSDSGFYLCAWSVSGRGYGYTFGSGTRLTVV.